This section outlines one T cell receptor (beta chain) sequence together with its context. The assay was immunoSEQ multiplex PCR, and TCRdb's table has in-frame clones only and misses some. This sample has some 70,000 clones, with 70% to 90% found just once. This sample was included in a study of blood T cell repertoires in COVID-19. Study in general: PBMCs, B-cell-depleted T cells, or T cells were the source of the cDNA or gDNA that made up the material.

There are 15 residues in the CDR3. Germline CDR1 is MNHEY and CDR2 is SVGAGI. V was pared by 5 bases and J by 4 bases, with 17 bases between. The source material was peripheral blood. The chain combines TRBV6-5 with TRBJ1-2, with no clear D. This TCR was recovered from a man aged 65 to 85 with active or convalescent COVID-19. In DNA, the CDR3 is TGTGCCAGCAGTCAGCAGGCGCCCCGGGGCTATGGCTACACCTTC. Translating gives CASSQQAPRGYGYTF.